This T cell receptor (beta chain) derives from a study of blood T cell repertoires in COVID-19. Looking at the study overall: T cells, B-cell-depleted T cells, or PBMCs supplied cDNA or gDNA.

The count of this clone is one. The germline V and J ends were trimmed by 9 bases and 0 bases, with 8 bases remaining between them. Germline V gene sequence: CDR1 KGHDR, CDR2 SFDVKD. The CDR3 totals 13 residues. The authors' processing: By means of reference gene primer amplification, nucleated cell counts were estimated. Profiled with immunoSEQ multiplex PCR; TCRdb holds only in-frame clones, not every one. D and trimming come from the DNA, and the V and J calls and clone size come from that table. The table shows 100,000 to 130,000 clones, with 80% to 90% occurring only once. The sample comprised peripheral blood. V is TRBV24-1 and J is TRBJ2-1, with a tentative D call TRBD2 (6 bases). This clonotype was obtained from a man in his forties or fifties with active or convalescent COVID-19. CDR3 DNA: TGTGCCACCGTCGGGGGCTCCTACAATGAGCAGTTCTTC. Protein product: CATVGGSYNEQFF.